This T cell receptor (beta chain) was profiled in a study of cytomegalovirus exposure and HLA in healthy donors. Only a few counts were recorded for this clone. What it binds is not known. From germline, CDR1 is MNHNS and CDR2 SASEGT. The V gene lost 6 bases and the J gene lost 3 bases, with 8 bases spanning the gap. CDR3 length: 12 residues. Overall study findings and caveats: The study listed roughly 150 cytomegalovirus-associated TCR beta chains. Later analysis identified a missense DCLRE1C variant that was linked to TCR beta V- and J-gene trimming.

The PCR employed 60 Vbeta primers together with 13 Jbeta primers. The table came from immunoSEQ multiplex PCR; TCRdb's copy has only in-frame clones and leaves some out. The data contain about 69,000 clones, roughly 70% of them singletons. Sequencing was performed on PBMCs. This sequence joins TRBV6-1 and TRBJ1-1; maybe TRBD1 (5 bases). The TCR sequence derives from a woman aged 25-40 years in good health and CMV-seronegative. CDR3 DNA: TGTGCCAGCAGGACAGACTACACTGAAGCTTTCTTT. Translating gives CASRTDYTEAFF.